This TCR beta chain was documented in a study of beta chain features in type 1 diabetes. The study, taken as a whole, reports: TCRB CDR3s were moderately but significantly shorter in Type 1 diabetes patients in all four CD4+ subsets.

After removal of 1 base from V and 6 bases from J, the junction contained 3 bases not matched to a gene. CDR1 GTSNPN and CDR2 SVGIG come from the germline V gene (reference sequence). The CDR3 has 12 amino acids. cDNA synthesis used the whole RNA isolate, giving expressed TCRB sequences. Sequencing was performed with immunoSEQ multiplex PCR; in TCRdb, only in-frame clones are kept and a portion is missing. The profile shows roughly 280,000 clones, roughly a quarter of them singletons. This clone showed up just a few times. Its antigen is undetermined. Central memory, naive, regulatory and stem cell-like memory CD4+ cells were sorted by CD45RO/CCR7/CD25/CD127/CD95/CD27. Sort purity for all populations was recorded as exceeding 98%.

Sequenced sample: naive CD4+ T cells from blood. The rearrangement links TRBV30 to TRBJ2-7; 7 positions match TRBD1. The receptor comes from a woman under 40 with type 1 diabetes. The CDR3 nucleotides are TGTGCCTGGAGTGGGACAGGTCGCGAGCAGTACTTC. As protein: CAWSGTGREQYF.